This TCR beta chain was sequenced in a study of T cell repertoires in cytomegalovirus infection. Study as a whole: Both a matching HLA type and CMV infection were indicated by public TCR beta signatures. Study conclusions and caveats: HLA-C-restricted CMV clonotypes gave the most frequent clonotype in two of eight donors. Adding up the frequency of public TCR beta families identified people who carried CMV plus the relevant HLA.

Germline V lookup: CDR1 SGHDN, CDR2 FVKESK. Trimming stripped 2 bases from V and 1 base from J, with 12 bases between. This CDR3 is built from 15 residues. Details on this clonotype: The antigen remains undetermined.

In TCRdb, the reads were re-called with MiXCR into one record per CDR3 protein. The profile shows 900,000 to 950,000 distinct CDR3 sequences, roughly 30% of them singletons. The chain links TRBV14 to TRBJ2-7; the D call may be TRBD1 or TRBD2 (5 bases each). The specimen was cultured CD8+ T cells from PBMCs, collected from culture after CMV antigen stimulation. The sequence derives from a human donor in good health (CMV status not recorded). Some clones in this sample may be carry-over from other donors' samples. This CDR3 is CASSQWDGTSYEQYF. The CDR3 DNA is TGTGCCAGCAGCCAATGGGACGGGACGTCCTACGAGCAGTACTTC.